This T cell receptor (beta chain) was identified during a study of cytomegalovirus exposure and HLA in healthy donors. Study-level points and caveats: Most CMV-associated TCR beta chains were later found to appear HLA-restricted. Reportedly, diagnosis of cytomegalovirus status by the classifier showed high specificity and sensitivity. Across HLA loci, a later analysis found differing TCR association rates, with DRB1 most and HLA-C fewest.

To note about this clone: Its cognate antigen is unknown.

The primer mix had 60 Vbeta and 13 Jbeta primers. Libraries were prepared by immunoSEQ multiplex PCR; TCRdb keeps only in-frame clonotypes and omits some of them. The sample lists some 110,000 clones; about four fifths were seen once. V shed 0 bases, J shed 2 bases, and the junction held 5 bases outside the gene matches. CDR3 length: 16 amino acids. Per germline, CDR1 SNHLY and CDR2 FYNNEI. The V and J genes are TRBV2 and TRBJ2-7, with TRBD2 matching 9 bases. Source material: PBMCs. The clonotype comes from a woman between 18 and 29 years old in good health and CMV-seropositive. CDR3 sequence reads: CASSEAWGLAPYEQYF. The CDR3 DNA follows: TGTGCCAGCAGTGAAGCGTGGGGACTAGCACCCTACGAGCAGTACTTC.